The T cell receptor beta chain under discussion was sequenced for a study of blood T cells in healthy people across ages. With a J-beta primer mix and a sample-barcoded 5' primer, a second PCR ran about 6 to 11 cycles. TCRdb reanalysed the 5' RACE reads using MiXCR and keeps one entry per CDR3 protein. The sample holds 700,000 to 900,000 distinct CDR3 sequences; roughly 53% are singletons and the top ten take approximately 41%. This clonotype was seen more than once but under ten times. The material sequenced was blood. The origin of this receptor is a man older than 75 in good health.

The CDR3 protein is CASSARAGETQYF. CDR3 DNA sequence: TGTGCCAGCAGTGCCAGGGCTGGGGAGACCCAGTACTTC. The J gene is TRBJ2-5, the V gene TRBV2; weak D call: TRBD1 (5 bases). The CDR3 runs to 13 residues. Trimming pared 4 bases from V and 5 bases from J, leaving 11 bases between. Germline loops: CDR1 SNHLY, CDR2 FYNNEI.